What follows are 30 T cell receptor beta chains derived from one specimen sequenced in a study of siplizumab effects on memory and regulatory T cells. Measured with immunoSEQ multiplex PCR; TCRdb has only the in-frame clones, and not every one. Here the sample spans roughly 100,000 clones, about 93% being singletons. The sample taken for sequencing was CD4+ T cells sorted from blood. The receptors were sampled from a human donor in good health.

The rearrangement joins TRBV6-5 to TRBJ2-7, with TRBD2 as a possible D gene (7 bases). The germline gives CDR1 MNHEY, CDR2 SVGAGI. This CDR3 comprises 14 residues. V was cut by 6 bases and J by 9 bases, with 21 bases left in between. CDR3 residues: CASRATRGPGGQYF. The DNA for the CDR3 is TGTGCCAGCAGAGCTACACGGGGGCCGGGGGGGCAGTACTTC.

The rearrangement links TRBV5-4 to TRBJ2-1; no clear D gene. The V gene's germline CDR1 is SGHNT and CDR2 YYREEE (reference sequence). The CDR3 has 12 residues. V was shortened by 2 bases and J by 1 base, with 1 base between the two germline ends. The CDR3 DNA sequence: TGTGCCAGCAGCTTTTCCTACAATGAGCAGTTCTTC. It translates to CASSFSYNEQFF. Complete variable domain (other parts from reference TRBV5-4 and TRBJ2-1): ETGVTQSPTHLIKTRGQQVTLRCSSQSGHNTVSWYQQALGQGPQFIFQYYREEENGRGNFPPRFSGLQFPNYSSELNVNALELDDSALYLCASSFSYNEQFFGPGTRLTVL.

The rearrangement joins TRBV12-5 to TRBJ1-5, with D hard to call. V dropped 5 bases and J dropped 0 bases, with 17 bases sitting between them. Germline loops: CDR1 LGHNT, CDR2 FRNRAP. The CDR3 runs to 17 residues. The CDR3 sequence is CASGHGSSTYSNQPQHF. Written as DNA, the CDR3 is TGTGCTAGTGGTCATGGGTCTTCTACTTATAGCAATCAGCCCCAGCATTTT.

This sequence joins TRBV29-1 and TRBJ2-5, with TRBD2 matching over 7 bases. Losses at the gene ends were 3 bases for V and 1 base for J; bases not matched to a gene: 2. This CDR3 is built from 13 residues. CDR1 is SQVTM, CDR2 ANQGSEA, per germline. The CDR3 reads CSVERGTQETQYF. DNA for the CDR3: TGCAGCGTTGAGCGGGGGACCCAAGAGACCCAGTACTTC.

The chain links TRBV9 to TRBJ1-2; maybe TRBD1 (5 bases). The CDR3 contains 10 residues. The germline V gene encodes CDR1 SGDLS and CDR2 YYNGEE. V lost 7 bases and J lost 8, with 9 bases in between. The chain's CDR3 is CASGGNGYTF. The CDR3 region has the DNA TGTGCCAGCGGGGGGAACGGCTACACCTTC.

V is TRBV30 and J is TRBJ1-5, with unresolved D. The germline V gene encodes CDR1 GTSNPN and CDR2 SVGIG (reference sequence). The CDR3 sequence is 14 residues long. V lost 4 bases and J lost 3, with 13 bases in between. CDR3 sequence reads: CAWTNPFINQPQHF. CDR3 sequence (DNA): TGTGCCTGGACGAACCCCTTCATCAATCAGCCCCAGCATTTT.

CDR3 region: CASKTSTDTQYF. Here the CDR3 DNA reads TGCGCCAGTAAAACTAGCACAGATACGCAGTATTTT. This chain connects TRBV5-1 to TRBJ2-3; D not resolved. Per the germline V gene, CDR1 is SGHRS and CDR2 is YFSETQ. CDR3 length: 12 amino acids. The V and J ends lost 8 bases and 0 bases respectively, with 7 bases between them.

Here the CDR3 DNA reads TGTGCCAGCAGCCCAGGGGGCACTGAAGCTTTCTTT. Its translation is CASSPGGTEAFF. V gene TRBV5-6 combines with J gene TRBJ1-1; 7 positions match TRBD1. CDR1 and CDR2 from the germline V gene are SGHDT and YYEEEE. With V trimmed by 4 bases and J by 4 bases, 1 base remained unmatched. This CDR3 has 12 residues.

The chain is built from TRBV7-9 and TRBJ2-7; 11 bases line up with TRBD2. This CDR3 has 17 residues. V was clipped by 5 bases and J by 2 bases; unmatched bases: 11. The V gene's germline CDR1 is SEHNR and CDR2 FQNEAQ (reference sequence). CDR3 sequence (DNA): TGTGCCAGCAGCCCCCGTGGTGCTAGCGGGAGGACCTACGAGCAGTACTTC. Its translation: CASSPRGASGRTYEQYF.

The genes are TRBV30 and TRBJ2-3; no reliable D call. The V gene's germline CDR1 is GTSNPN and CDR2 SVGIG (reference sequence). V was pared by 0 bases and J by 6 bases, with 13 bases between. The CDR3 sequence is 14 residues long. This CDR3 reads CAWSVVGPGDTQYF. CDR3 in DNA: TGTGCCTGGAGTGTTGTAGGACCCGGGGATACGCAGTATTTT.

The chain combines TRBV6-5 with TRBJ1-5, with no clear D. In germline, CDR1 is MNHEY, CDR2 SVGAGI. This CDR3 has 13 amino acids. V lost 5 bases, J lost 6 bases, and 11 bases lay in between. The CDR3 region has the DNA TGTGCCAGCAGTGAAGGAAGAGGTCAGCCCCAGCATTTT. Translated: CASSEGRGQPQHF.

This chain uses TRBV10-3 with TRBJ2-7; 7 bases are shared with TRBD1. This CDR3 spans 12 amino acids. Germline loops: CDR1 ENHRY, CDR2 SYGVKD. V dropped 8 bases and J dropped 5; count of bases not matched to a gene: 6. The CDR3 nucleotides read TGTGCCATCGGGAAGGGGGCGGACGAGCAGTACTTC. It is translated as CAIGKGADEQYF.

The chain couples TRBV5-4 to TRBJ2-2; weak D call: TRBD1 (5 bases). Germline CDR1 SGHNT, CDR2 YYREEE (reference sequence). This CDR3 spans 14 amino acids. Trimming stripped 3 bases from V and 6 bases from J, with 12 bases between. The CDR3 spells CASSSGQQAGELFF. In DNA form, the CDR3 reads TGTGCCAGCAGCTCCGGTCAACAGGCCGGGGAGCTGTTTTTT.

The chain uses TRBV6-5 and TRBJ2-5, with D maybe TRBD1 (6 bases). Trimming removed 4 bases from V and 2 bases from J, with 14 bases in between. From germline, CDR1 is MNHEY and CDR2 SVGAGI. This CDR3 comprises 15 residues. CDR3 DNA sequence: TGTGCCAGCAGTTTATCAGGGGCCTTACAAGAGACCCAGTACTTC. Protein sequence: CASSLSGALQETQYF.

This clone was seen a single time. The chain joins TRBV6-1 to TRBJ2-1; D perhaps matches TRBD2 (5 bases). There are 12 residues in the CDR3. Germline V CDR1 and CDR2: MNHNS, SASEGT. V was clipped by 6 bases and J by 5 bases, with 8 bases between them. In DNA form, the CDR3 reads TGTGCCAGCAGACCGGGAAACAATGAGCAGTTCTTC. This translates into CASRPGNNEQFF.

The V gene is TRBV10-3, the J gene TRBJ2-2, with D maybe TRBD2 (6 bases). The germline V and J ends were trimmed by 6 bases and 2 bases, with 13 bases remaining between them. Germline CDR1 reads ENHRY; CDR2 reads SYGVKD. The CDR3 loop spans 15 amino acids. The CDR3: CAIRGGAGNTGELFF. The DNA for the CDR3 is TGTGCCATCAGGGGCGGTGCGGGAAACACCGGGGAGCTGTTTTTT.

The J gene is TRBJ2-5, the V gene TRBV5-5; TRBD2 agrees at 15 bases. Germline V gene sequence: CDR1 SGHKS, CDR2 YYEKEE (reference sequence). The CDR3 has 16 amino acids. The V segment lost 3 bases and the J segment 4 bases; nucleotides outside the gene matches: 4. The CDR3 DNA follows: TGTGCCAGCAGCTCGGCGGGACTAGCGGGAGGAGAGACCCAGTACTTC. It is translated as CASSSAGLAGGETQYF.

CDR3 in DNA: TGTGCCAGCAGCCAAGGGACAGCAGAAGAGACCCAGTACTTC. Its translation: CASSQGTAEETQYF. The gene calls are TRBV4-2 and TRBJ2-5; D is perhaps TRBD1 (6 bases). Per the germline V gene, CDR1 is LGHNA and CDR2 is YNFKEQ. This CDR3 spans 14 amino acids. The germline V and J ends were trimmed by 1 base and 3 bases, with 9 bases remaining between them.

The V gene is TRBV28, the J gene TRBJ2-3; no clear D. Germline CDR1 MDHEN, CDR2 SYDVKM. CDR3 size: 13 residues. Trimming stripped 2 bases from V and 2 bases from J, with 5 bases between. Written as DNA, the CDR3 is TGTGCCAGCAGTTTAGGTTCCACAGATACGCAGTATTTT. It yields the protein CASSLGSTDTQYF.

The V gene is TRBV11-3, the J gene TRBJ2-2; D may be TRBD2 (6 bases). Trimming cost V 5 bases and J 3 bases, with 16 bases left between them. CDR3 length equals 16 residues. CDR1 SGHNT and CDR2 YENEEA come from the germline V gene. Here the CDR3 reads CASSDPGPGDTGELFF. For the CDR3, the DNA is TGTGCCAGCAGCGATCCAGGGCCGGGGGACACCGGGGAGCTGTTTTTT.

The V call is TRBV7-9, the J call TRBJ2-7, with 7 nucleotides matching TRBD1. CDR3 length: 14 amino acids. Germline loops: CDR1 SEHNR, CDR2 FQNEAQ (reference sequence). V was clipped by 4 bases and J by 7 bases; unmatched bases: 10. The chain's CDR3 is CASSSDRLTREQYF. CDR3 DNA sequence: TGTGCCAGCAGCTCGGACAGGCTTACCAGGGAGCAGTACTTC.

The chain carries TRBV4-3 and TRBJ2-5, with 11 bases that match TRBD2. V trimming: 1 base; J trimming: 3 bases; junction bases outside the gene matches: 1. CDR3 length: 15 residues. Germline V gene data show CDR1 as LGHNA and CDR2 as YSLEER. The CDR3 spells CASSQALAGEETQYF. The CDR3, as DNA: TGCGCCAGCAGCCAAGCACTAGCGGGAGAAGAGACCCAGTACTTC.

This clone appeared a single time. The chain employs TRBV7-6 and TRBJ2-7; no definite D call. Germline CDR1 reads SGHVS; CDR2 reads FNYEAQ. CDR3 length equals 14 residues. V was shortened by 4 bases and J by 3 bases, with 13 bases between the two germline ends. This CDR3 is CASSYSTGDYEQYF. DNA of the CDR3: TGTGCCAGCAGCTATTCGACTGGAGACTACGAGCAGTACTTC.

A single count supports this clone. The chain recombines TRBV2 with TRBJ1-1; the D gene is possibly TRBD1 (5 bases). Germline V lookup: CDR1 SNHLY, CDR2 FYNNEI. This CDR3 has 12 amino acids. The V gene lost 7 bases and the J gene lost 8 bases, with 14 bases spanning the gap. In DNA, the CDR3 is TGTGCCAGCACGCGACAAGGGACGGAAGCTTTCTTT. This translates into CASTRQGTEAFF.

This clone was observed a few times. The V gene is TRBV2, the J gene TRBJ1-1; tentative D call: TRBD1 (5 bases). CDR3 size: 13 residues. V gave up 7 bases and J gave up 4 bases, with 13 bases separating them. From germline, CDR1 is SNHLY and CDR2 FYNNEI. The CDR3 loop reads CASMRGGTTEAFF. The CDR3 region has the DNA TGTGCCAGCATGCGGGGGGGTACCACTGAAGCTTTCTTT.

The chain joins TRBV30 to TRBJ2-3; 10 bases map to TRBD2. V lost 1 base and J lost 4; bases outside the gene matches: 5. Looked up from germline, CDR1 is GTSNPN and CDR2 is SVGIG (reference sequence). This CDR3 region has 15 residues. DNA for the CDR3: TGTGCCTGGAGTGCGCTAGCGGGAGAGGCAGATACGCAGTATTTT. This codes for CAWSALAGEADTQYF.

This clone was recorded once. The chain has TRBV6-1 and TRBJ1-6; 9 nucleotides line up with TRBD1. The CDR3 is 13 residues long. In germline, CDR1 is MNHNS, CDR2 SASEGT. V was pared by 7 bases and J by 8 bases, with 3 bases of the junction left unmatched. The CDR3 DNA reads as TGTGCCAGCAACCGGGACAGGGATTCACCCCTCCACTTT. It translates to CASNRDRDSPLHF.

The chain joins TRBV7-9 to TRBJ2-1, with 7 nucleotides matching TRBD2. Germline V lookup: CDR1 SEHNR, CDR2 FQNEAQ (reference sequence). Germline trimming cut 6 bases from V and 1 base from J; bases unmatched to any gene: 18. The CDR3 spans 19 residues. CDR3 loop: CASRKGVAGHYFSYNEQFF. CDR3 bases: TGTGCCAGCAGAAAAGGGGTAGCGGGCCATTATTTTTCCTACAATGAGCAGTTCTTC.

The chain couples TRBV5-6 to TRBJ1-2; TRBD1 matches 7 bases. V lost 5 bases, J lost 4 bases, and 5 bases stayed unmatched. The length of the CDR3 is 13 residues. Germline lookup yields CDR1 SGHDT and CDR2 YYEEEE. The CDR3 sequence is CASSSGTAYGYTF. Written as DNA, the CDR3 is TGTGCCAGCAGTTCCGGGACAGCCTATGGCTACACCTTC.

The chain recombines TRBV19 with TRBJ2-7; 10 bases fit TRBD1. CDR3 size: 15 residues. Germline CDR1 reads LNHDA; CDR2 reads SQIVND (reference sequence). V lost 1 base to trimming and J lost 5 bases; unmatched junction nucleotides: 5. The CDR3 nucleotides are TGTGCCAGTAGTATAGGCCGGGACAGGGGTCACGAGCAGTACTTC. Translated: CASSIGRDRGHEQYF. The complete variable domain, with remaining parts taken from reference TRBV19 and TRBJ2-7, reads DGGITQSPKYLFRKEGQNVTLSCEQNLNHDAMYWYRQDPGQGLRLIYYSQIVNDFQKGDIAEGYSVSREKKESFPLTVTSAQKNPTAFYLCASSIGRDRGHEQYFGPGTRLTVT.